One sample yielded the 10 T cell receptor beta chains listed below, sequenced in a study of shared clonotypes between healthy human individuals. The protocol was immunoSEQ multiplex PCR, while the TCRdb copy is restricted to in-frame clones and leaves out a portion. Here the sample spans under 2.5 million clones, around 93% being singletons. Sequencing used naive CD4+ T cells from PBMCs. This sample's subset: CD45RA+ positively selected. The receptors here all came from a man in his late teens or twenties in good health. Some clones in this sample may be carry-over from other donors' samples.

To note about this clone: This same CDR3 is encoded by further DNA sequences in the sample. The V call is TRBV5-1, the J call TRBJ2-5; D not certain. Per germline, CDR1 SGHRS and CDR2 YFSETQ. The CDR3 runs to 12 residues. Trimming took 2 bases from V and 3 from J, leaving 5 bases between them. The CDR3, as DNA: TGCGCCAGCAGCTTAACCGAAGAGACCCAGTACTTC. This sequence encodes CASSLTEETQYF.

The chain recombines TRBV5-1 with TRBJ1-4; maybe TRBD1 (5 bases). Per germline, CDR1 SGHRS and CDR2 YFSETQ. V was clipped by 2 bases and J by 3 bases, with 8 bases between them. There are 14 residues in the CDR3. The CDR3 protein is CASSLQDPNEKLFF. In nucleotides, the CDR3 is TGCGCCAGCAGCTTACAGGATCCTAATGAAAAACTGTTTTTT.

The CDR3, as DNA: TGTGCCAGCAGCCCCGATCGACAGCGGTACGAGCAGTACTTC. Translating gives CASSPDRQRYEQYF. The chain employs TRBV5-6 and TRBJ2-7; D might be TRBD1 or TRBD2, each matching 5 bases. This CDR3 region has 14 residues. Germline V gene sequence: CDR1 SGHDT, CDR2 YYEEEE. Trimming pared 4 bases from V and 4 bases from J, leaving 15 bases between.

CDR3 sequence reads: CASSLEEEQYF. CDR3 coding DNA: TGTGCCAGCAGCTTAGAGGAAGAGCAGTACTTC. This chain joins TRBV7-2 and TRBJ2-7; D not certain. Trimming shortened V by 1 base and J by 7 bases, and 5 bases separated the two germline ends. Per germline, CDR1 SGHTA and CDR2 FQGNSA. The CDR3 spans 11 residues.

This CDR3 is CSVWGLGGGTEAFF. CDR3 coding DNA: TGCAGCGTTTGGGGCCTGGGGGGAGGCACTGAAGCTTTCTTT. The rearrangement links TRBV29-1 to TRBJ1-1, with D tentatively TRBD1 (5 bases). CDR1 and CDR2 from the germline V gene are SQVTM and ANQGSEA. The V and J ends lost 5 bases and 4 bases respectively, with 17 bases between them. CDR3 length equals 14 residues.

This clone was found a few times. The rearrangement uses TRBV7-8 and TRBJ2-7; possible D gene TRBD1, 6 bases. V lost 5 bases, J lost 3 bases, and 11 bases lay in between. Germline V lookup: CDR1 SGHVS, CDR2 FQNEAQ. CDR3 length: 13 residues. CDR3: CASSRTVLYEQYF. The CDR3 DNA reads as TGTGCCAGCAGCAGGACAGTCCTCTACGAGCAGTACTTC.

This chain uses TRBV7-2 with TRBJ2-7; D is uncertain. Germline CDR1 reads SGHTA; CDR2 reads FQGNSA. Trimming left V 2 bases short and J 5 bases short, with 7 bases between. The CDR3 covers 12 residues. The CDR3 sequence: CASSLKAHEQYF. The CDR3 DNA reads as TGTGCCAGCAGCTTAAAGGCTCACGAGCAGTACTTC.

This rearrangement joins TRBV19 to TRBJ2-7; no reliable D call. The CDR3 runs 13 residues. Trimming left V 9 bases short and J 1 base short, with 13 bases between. Germline CDR1 reads LNHDA; CDR2 reads SQIVND (reference sequence). The CDR3 reads CASTSGSSYEQYF. As DNA, the CDR3 is TGTGCCAGCACCTCCGGGTCGTCCTACGAGCAGTACTTC.

This clone was detected only a few times. V is TRBV5-4 and J is TRBJ2-3; perhaps TRBD2 as D (6 bases). The V end lost 4 bases, the J end lost 6 bases, and 18 bases lay between the germline ends. Germline V gene lookup returns CDR1 SGHNT and CDR2 YYREEE (reference sequence). The CDR3 consists of 15 residues. The CDR3 DNA reads TGTGCCAGCAGCACACTAGCTTCCCTAGGGGATACGCAGTATTTT. It is translated as CASSTLASLGDTQYF.

This rearrangement joins TRBV19 to TRBJ2-7, with 8 bases lining up with TRBD1. Losses at the gene ends were 4 bases for V and 4 bases for J; bases not matched to a gene: 6. Germline values: CDR1 LNHDA, CDR2 SQIVND (reference sequence). This CDR3 spans 14 amino acids. The DNA of the CDR3 is TGTGCCAGTAGTAGGCTCGACAGGGGTTACGAGCAGTACTTC. As protein: CASSRLDRGYEQYF.